The rows below give T cell receptor beta chains drawn from one sample of a study of shared clonotypes between healthy human individuals. Sequencing used immunoSEQ multiplex PCR; TCRdb keeps in-frame clones, though not all of them. The sample holds over a million clones, around 98% seen once. The specimen was naive CD4+ T cells sorted from blood. The receptors stem from a man aged 30 to 39 in good health. Each CDR3 is given with its conserved first and last residue. A D gene is named only where the DNA matches it firmly. Where a row states a size, it is once, few, many or the class of an expanded clone; other rows omit it.

CDR3nt	CDR3aa	len	abundance	d_gene	v_gene	j_gene
TGTGCCAGTAGTGCGATACGTACTCACCGGGACGAGCAGTACTTC	CASSAIRTHRDEQYF	15	.	.	TRBV19	TRBJ2-7
TGTGCCAGCTCACCACGGACAGACCACTCTGGAAACACCATATATTTT	CASSPRTDHSGNTIYF	16	once	.	TRBV18	TRBJ1-3
TGTGCCAGCAGTTACAAGGGACAGGGCAACCAGCCCCAGCATTTT	CASSYKGQGNQPQHF	15	.	TRBD1	TRBV27	TRBJ1-5
TGTGCCAGCAGTGGACAGGGTACAGGTGAGCAGTTCTTC	CASSGQGTGEQFF	13	.	TRBD1	TRBV9	TRBJ2-1
TGCGCCAGCAGCTTAGCATGGGGACAGTTTATTTCCAATGAGCAGTTCTTC	CASSLAWGQFISNEQFF	17	.	TRBD1	TRBV5-1	TRBJ2-1
TGTGCCAGCAGCGTCAGTCGGGAGGGCCTAGCGCAGTATTTT	CASSVSREGLAQYF	14	.	TRBD2	TRBV9	TRBJ2-3
TGCGCCAGCAGCCAAGAGACGGAGATGAACACTGAAGCTTTCTTT	CASSQETEMNTEAFF	15	once	.	TRBV4-3	TRBJ1-1
TGCGCCAGCAGCTCTACCCCCACGGTAGATACGCAGTATTTT	CASSSTPTVDTQYF	14	.	.	TRBV5-1	TRBJ2-3
TGTGCCAGCAGCGTAGGGTCAGACCGCATCCTCTACGAGCAGTACTTC	CASSVGSDRILYEQYF	16	.	.	TRBV9	TRBJ2-7
TGTGCCAGCAGCTTGGAACGTACAGGGTACAATGAGCAGTTCTTC	CASSLERTGYNEQFF	15	.	.	TRBV5-6	TRBJ2-1
TGTGCCAGCAGCGCGACAGGGAGCATTCAGTACTTC	CASSATGSIQYF	12	.	TRBD1	TRBV6-6	TRBJ2-4
TGTGCCAGCAGCTTAGGGGGACAGGGGGCGAACTATGGCTACACCTTC	CASSLGGQGANYGYTF	16	.	TRBD1	TRBV7-9	TRBJ1-2
TGTGCCAGCAGCTTAGGCAGGGGGACTAGCGGGACATCCCCTTACAATGAGCAGTTCTTC	CASSLGRGTSGTSPYNEQFF	20	.	TRBD2	TRBV7-8	TRBJ2-1
TGTGCCAGCAGCAGGGGGAACTATGGCTACACCTTC	CASSRGNYGYTF	12	.	.	TRBV7-9	TRBJ1-2
TGTGCCAGCTCACCAAATCGCGGGCGCACAGATACGCAGTATTTT	CASSPNRGRTDTQYF	15	.	.	TRBV18	TRBJ2-3
TGCGCCAGCAGCTTGGATAGTGGTGCCGCAGGGGAAGAGACCCAGTACTTC	CASSLDSGAAGEETQYF	17	.	.	TRBV5-1	TRBJ2-5
TGTGCCAGCAGCTTGGCCTCGGGTGGAGGCTATGGCTACACCTTC	CASSLASGGGYGYTF	15	.	.	TRBV5-6	TRBJ1-2
TGTGCCAGCAGGGGGCTCGCAGGGGGCTCCTACGAGCAGTACTTC	CASRGLAGGSYEQYF	15	.	TRBD1	TRBV25-1	TRBJ2-7
TGTGCCAGCTCACTCCGGGGACGACAGGGGAGCAATCAGCCCCAGCATTTT	CASSLRGRQGSNQPQHF	17	once	TRBD1	TRBV18	TRBJ1-5
TGTGCCAGCAGCTTCCGGGAAGGCAAAAACATTCAGTACTTC	CASSFREGKNIQYF	14	.	.	TRBV5-5	TRBJ2-4
TGTGCCAGCTCAAACGCGAACACTGAAGCTTTCTTT	CASSNANTEAFF	12	.	.	TRBV18	TRBJ1-1
TGTGCCAGCAGTTTAGGGCAGGGGGCAGGGGAGACCCAGTACTTC	CASSLGQGAGETQYF	15	.	TRBD1	TRBV6-5	TRBJ2-5
TGCGCCAGCAGCTTGGTGGTCGGCAGGGCGAGCACCTTC	CASSLVVGRASTF	13	.	.	TRBV5-1	TRBJ1-2
TGTGCCAGCAGGGGGGGGGAACAGCCCCAGCATTTT	CASRGGEQPQHF	12	.	.	TRBV2	TRBJ1-5
TGTGCCAGCAGCTTAGCCCAACTTACAGGTGGCGGCTACACCTTC	CASSLAQLTGGGYTF	15	once	.	TRBV7-2	TRBJ1-2
TGTGCCAGCAGCTTACAGTCAGGGGGCAGGGTGGAGTACTTC	CASSLQSGGRVEYF	14	.	TRBD1	TRBV7-2	TRBJ2-7
TGCGCCAGCAGCTCAGAACCGGGACAGAATCTTCAAGAGACCCAGTACTTC	CASSSEPGQNLQETQYF	17	.	TRBD1	TRBV5-1	TRBJ2-5
TGCGCCAGCAGCCAAGACACCCTATTCTCCTACGAGCAGTACTTC	CASSQDTLFSYEQYF	15	.	.	TRBV4-3	TRBJ2-7
TGCGCCAGCAGCCAGACAGGGCCTGACACCGGGGAGCTGTTTTTT	CASSQTGPDTGELFF	15	once	TRBD1	TRBV5-1	TRBJ2-2
TGCGCCAGCACCCTCAACTTCGGGGAGAACACTGAAGCTTTCTTT	CASTLNFGENTEAFF	15	.	.	TRBV5-1	TRBJ1-1
TGCGCCAGCAGCCTGACAACAGGGGCAGATACGCAGTATTTT	CASSLTTGADTQYF	14	.	TRBD1	TRBV5-1	TRBJ2-3
TGTGCCAGCAGTAGCAAACACAAATCAAGCTCTAACTATGGCTACACCTTC	CASSSKHKSSSNYGYTF	17	.	.	TRBV2	TRBJ1-2
TGTGCCAGCAGTGACATGGGGATGTATAGCAATCAGCCCCAGCATTTT	CASSDMGMYSNQPQHF	16	few	.	TRBV2	TRBJ1-5
TGCGCCAGCAGCCAAGATCCAGCAGGGGGATTAAAGAGTGATGAGCAGTTCTTC	CASSQDPAGGLKSDEQFF	18	.	TRBD1	TRBV4-3	TRBJ2-1
TGTGCCAGCAGCCGACCCGGGGATGGTAAGCCCCAGCATTTT	CASSRPGDGKPQHF	14	.	.	TRBV6-6	TRBJ1-5
TGTGCCAGCAGCCTCCCCGGGGGCGAGCAGTACTTC	CASSLPGGEQYF	12	.	.	TRBV28	TRBJ2-7
TGTGCCAGCAGCACGACTAAGTCTTCGGTAACAGATACGCAGTATTTT	CASSTTKSSVTDTQYF	16	.	.	TRBV2	TRBJ2-3
TGTGCCAGCAGCTCCCGACAGGGTGAAGCTTTCTTT	CASSSRQGEAFF	12	.	TRBD1	TRBV7-8	TRBJ1-1
TGTGCCAGCTCACCACAACAAGTACTAGCGGGGGACAATGAGCAGTTCTTC	CASSPQQVLAGDNEQFF	17	.	TRBD2	TRBV18	TRBJ2-1
TGCGCGTGCGCCAGCGGGAACCCCGGGGAGCTGTTTTTT	CACASGNPGELFF	13	.	TRBD2	TRBV10-1	TRBJ2-2
TGCGCCAGCAGCTATGACAGCTCCTACGAGCAGTACTTC	CASSYDSSYEQYF	13	.	.	TRBV5-1	TRBJ2-7
TGTGCCAGCAACGGACAGGGGCCCTATGGCTACACCTTC	CASNGQGPYGYTF	13	.	TRBD1	TRBV28	TRBJ1-2
TGCAGCGTTGAAAAGGCCGGCCCCTACGAGCAGTACTTC	CSVEKAGPYEQYF	13	.	.	TRBV29-1	TRBJ2-7
TGTGCCAGCAGTAAGCTTGGGGTGAGCATTCAGTACTTC	CASSKLGVSIQYF	13	.	.	TRBV27	TRBJ2-4
TGTGCCAGCAGCAGAGGACAGGAGCTAAACACTGAAGCTTTCTTT	CASSRGQELNTEAFF	15	few	TRBD1	TRBV5-4	TRBJ1-1
TGTGCCAGCAGGAGGGAGATAGCGGGGATCGGGGAGCTGTTTTTT	CASRREIAGIGELFF	15	.	TRBD2	TRBV2	TRBJ2-2
TGTGCCACGCGAACTCCAGCGGGAGGGTTCATGTATACGCAGTATTTT	CATRTPAGGFMYTQYF	16	.	TRBD2	TRBV7-9	TRBJ2-3
TGTGCCAGCAGCTTGACTAGCGGGAGTCATGAGCAGTTCTTC	CASSLTSGSHEQFF	14	.	TRBD2	TRBV11-3	TRBJ2-1
TGTGCCAGCAGCTTGACAGGGGGCACTGAGCAGTTCTTC	CASSLTGGTEQFF	13	.	TRBD1	TRBV5-4	TRBJ2-1
TGTGCCACCAGCTTAGGGACTGCCAGCTCCTACGAGCAGTACTTC	CATSLGTASSYEQYF	15	.	.	TRBV15	TRBJ2-7
TGTGCCAGCAGTTACTCGGGTGAGCAGTTCTTC	CASSYSGEQFF	11	few	.	TRBV6-5	TRBJ2-1
TGTGCCAGCAGCCGGGCCGGAGATACGCAGTATTTT	CASSRAGDTQYF	12	.	.	TRBV11-3	TRBJ2-3
TGCGCCAGCAGCTTGGAAGGTTCGTTCTCCTACAATGAGCAGTTCTTC	CASSLEGSFSYNEQFF	16	.	.	TRBV5-1	TRBJ2-1
TGTGCCAGCTCACCAAATCCGGAAAACACCATATATTTT	CASSPNPENTIYF	13	.	.	TRBV18	TRBJ1-3
TGTGCCAGCAGTTTCTTGGGGGAAGATCAGCCCCAGCATTTT	CASSFLGEDQPQHF	14	.	.	TRBV27	TRBJ1-5
TGTGCCAGCAGCTTAAACGTTTTGGGACAGACACACACCGGGGAGCTGTTTTTT	CASSLNVLGQTHTGELFF	18	.	TRBD1	TRBV11-3	TRBJ2-2
TGTGCCCGGAGGGCGAATGCCGAGCAGTACTTC	CARRANAEQYF	11	.	.	TRBV30	TRBJ2-7
TGTGCCAGCAGTTCCTCAAGACTAGCGGGTGGTGAGACCCAGTACTTC	CASSSSRLAGGETQYF	16	.	TRBD2	TRBV28	TRBJ2-5
TGTGCCAGCAGCTTAATATTGAGGGGTTCTGGGGCCAACGTCCTGACTTTC	CASSLILRGSGANVLTF	17	.	.	TRBV7-2	TRBJ2-6
TGTGCCAGCAGCTTAGATCATGGTGAGACCCAGTACTTC	CASSLDHGETQYF	13	.	.	TRBV11-3	TRBJ2-5